This T cell receptor (beta chain) was found in a study of Graves' ophthalmopathy and Graves' hyperthyroidism. General observations from the study: Separation of ophthalmopathy from stable hyperthyroidism was achieved by a 13-signature model, at 85% to 90% sensitivity and approximately 81% specificity. Most expanded clonotypes in thyroid above 0.001 frequency also showed up in blood.

This clonotype was detected a few times. The antigen remains unidentified. Enrollment excluded any patients with other autoimmune diseases, uncontrolled infections, pregnancy or lactation. The authors used Ficoll-Paque density gradient centrifugation to separate PBMCs. The input was roughly 10 ml of fresh peripheral blood. The V gene's germline CDR1 is SQVTM and CDR2 ANQGSEA. V gave up 7 bases and J gave up 0 bases, with 12 bases separating them. This CDR3 spans 14 amino acids. CDR3 regions of TCR beta were amplified from RNA transcripts. The workflow started with a first-round RT-PCR run with HTBI primers and then moved on to a second-round multiplex PCR. TCRdb analysed the multiplex PCR reads with MiXCR anew, one entry per CDR3 protein. The sample holds roughly 220,000 distinct CDR3 sequences, 45% seen once.

The rearrangement joins TRBV29-1 to TRBJ2-2; D remains unclear. The TCR comes from an adult man with Graves' ophthalmopathy. Sample: peripheral blood. CDR3 amino acids: CSAEGRSNTGELFF. CDR3 coding DNA: TGCAGCGCCGAAGGTCGATCGAACACCGGGGAGCTGTTTTTT.